Each of the 29 T cell receptor beta chains below was sequenced from the same sample in a study of metastatic and nonmetastatic thyroid tumors. TCRdb re-called the PCR reads via MiXCR. The sample lists approximately 35,000 clones; about a fifth were seen once. Until they underwent thyroid surgery, no patient had received any treatment. The sample was tumor tissue. These receptors were taken from a male donor with papillary thyroid cancer or a benign thyroid nodule (not recorded which). Some clones in this sample may be carry-over from other donors' samples.

Ten or more counts support this clone. This chain uses TRBV5-1 with TRBJ2-2; unclear D gene. The CDR3 loop spans 16 amino acids. V gave up 3 bases and J gave up 7 bases, with 19 bases separating them. Germline CDR1 is SGHRS and CDR2 is YFSETQ. CDR3 residues: CASSSQQKELGGELFF. The CDR3 DNA follows: TGCGCCAGCAGCTCTCAACAAAAGGAGCTAGGCGGGGAGCTGTTTTTT.

CDR3 DNA sequence: TGCAGTGCTAGGGGAGGGGGGAGCACTGAAGCTTTCTTT. Residues: CSARGGGSTEAFF. V gene TRBV20-1 combines with J gene TRBJ1-1, with TRBD1 as a possible D gene (6 bases). Trimming removed 3 bases from V and 4 bases from J, with 12 bases in between. From germline, CDR1 is DFQATT and CDR2 SNEGSKA (reference sequence). The CDR3 is 13 residues long.

This clone was recorded a few times. Compared with germline, one end of the junction differs, possibly owing to a read error. The V gene is TRBV7-2, the J gene TRBJ2-1, with TRBD2 matching 10 bases. This CDR3 is built from 14 residues. Germline loops: CDR1 SGHTA, CDR2 FQGNSA. The CDR3 DNA reads as TGTGTCAGCAGCCCTAGCGGGAGTCATAATGAGCAGTTCTTC. Its translation: CVSSPSGSHNEQFF. The variable domain in full, completed from reference TRBV7-2 and TRBJ2-1, reads GAGVSQSPSNKVTEKGKDVELRCDPISGHTALYWYRQSLGQGLEFLIYFQGNSAPDKSGLPSDRFSAERTGGSVSTLTIQRTQQEDSAVYLCVSSPSGSHNEQFFGPGTRLTVL.

This clone was observed at least ten times. This sequence joins TRBV11-2 and TRBJ2-5; the match to TRBD2 covers 9 bases. CDR3 size: 16 residues. CDR1 and CDR2 (germline): SGHAT, FQNNGV. V gave up 1 base and J gave up 2 bases; unmatched junction bases: 5. CDR3 amino acids: CASSLVAGAGQETQYF. CDR3 DNA: TGTGCCAGCAGCTTAGTAGCGGGAGCAGGGCAAGAGACCCAGTACTTC.

The chain employs TRBV20-1 and TRBJ1-2, with D hard to call. In germline, CDR1 is DFQATT, CDR2 SNEGSKA (reference sequence). Deletions cut 0 bases from V and 7 bases from J, with 18 bases between. This CDR3 is 15 amino acids long. The CDR3 DNA reads TGCAGTGCTAGAGATTCCCTACATGGTCCAAGTGGCTACACCTTC. Translation gives CSARDSLHGPSGYTF.

The chain is built from TRBV5-1 and TRBJ2-7, with TRBD1 identical over 8 bases. The ends lost 7 bases at V and 6 bases at J; junction bases unmatched: 15. CDR3 size: 15 residues. Looked up from germline, CDR1 is SGHRS and CDR2 is YFSETQ. CDR3 amino acids: CASLHRQGAWGEQYF. The CDR3 coding sequence is TGCGCCAGCTTGCATCGGCAGGGGGCGTGGGGCGAGCAGTACTTC.

V usage is TRBV20-1 and J usage is TRBJ1-2; TRBD1 aligns across 9 bases. The CDR3 totals 14 residues. The germline CDR1 and CDR2 sequences are DFQATT and SNEGSKA (reference sequence). The V gene end was trimmed by 4 bases and the J gene end by 7 bases; junction bases not matched to a gene: 10. DNA of the CDR3: TGCAGTGCTATATATTTGGGACAGGGAAGTGGCTACACCTTC. Translating it yields CSAIYLGQGSGYTF.

This clone was detected ten times or more. The rearrangement links TRBV7-2 to TRBJ2-3; D is ambiguous. V dropped 1 base and J dropped 4 bases, with 9 bases sitting between them. Per germline, CDR1 SGHTA and CDR2 FQGNSA. There are 14 residues in the CDR3. In DNA form, the CDR3 reads TGTGCCAGCAGCTTAGAAGTCAGAGCAGATACGCAGTATTTT. It translates to CASSLEVRADTQYF.

This clone has at least ten counts. Possible read error: a much larger clone is one base away. This likely comes from a read error, as the CDR3 has no conserved phenylalanine or tryptophan at its end. CDR3 region: CSARDPPGNTEAFS. The CDR3, as DNA: TGCAGTGCTAGAGACCCTCCGGGGAACACTGAAGCTTTCTCT. The chain carries TRBV20-1 and TRBJ1-1, with D unclear. CDR3 size: 14 residues. V was pared by 0 bases and J by 1 base, with 9 bases between. Germline lookup yields CDR1 DFQATT and CDR2 SNEGSKA (reference sequence).

A few counts support this clone. V and J are TRBV6-2 or TRBV6-3 and TRBJ1-5; the D gene is possibly TRBD1 (5 bases). Looked up from germline, CDR1 is MNHEY and CDR2 is SVGEGT. V gave up 9 bases and J gave up 0 bases, with 21 bases separating them. This CDR3 contains 17 residues. This CDR3 is CARGPLRGGYSNQPQHF. CDR3 DNA: TGTGCCAGAGGACCCCTGCGTGGGGGATATAGCAATCAGCCCCAGCATTTT.

The sample holds many counts of this clone. The chain carries TRBV5-1 and TRBJ2-3; D call uncertain. The V end lost 0 bases, the J end lost 2 bases, and 4 bases lay between the germline ends. The CDR3 is made up of 13 amino acids. Germline CDR1 and CDR2: SGHRS and YFSETQ. The CDR3 loop is CASSLVSTDTQYF. CDR3 DNA sequence: TGCGCCAGCAGCTTGGTATCCACAGATACGCAGTATTTT.

The rearrangement links TRBV12-3 or TRBV12-4 to TRBJ2-7; 12 bases line up with TRBD2. There are 16 residues in the CDR3. Trimming at V came to 3 bases and at J to 6 bases, leaving 9 bases not matched to a gene. DNA for the CDR3: TGTGCCAGCAGTTTTGTACTAGCGGGAGGCGCTCGCGAGCAGTACTTC. Protein sequence: CASSFVLAGGAREQYF.

This clone was observed a single time. V gene TRBV18 combines with J gene TRBJ2-7, with 9 positions matching TRBD1. This CDR3 has 15 residues. Germline lookup yields CDR1 KGHSH and CDR2 LQKENI. V was pared by 2 bases and J by 6 bases, with 8 bases of the junction left unmatched. CDR3 coding DNA: TGTGCCAGCTCACCATACCGGGACAGGGTCGTCGAGCAGTACTTC. Amino acid sequence: CASSPYRDRVVEQYF.

This clone was recorded many times. At one boundary the junction diverges from the germline segment, which might be a read error. V gene TRBV11-1 combines with J gene TRBJ2-1; D remains unclear. Germline V gives CDR1 SGHAT, CDR2 FQDESV (reference sequence). This CDR3 contains 15 residues. The CDR3 protein is CASSPRIGIYNEQFF. The CDR3 DNA sequence: TGTGCCAGCAGCCCTCGAATAGGGATCTACAATGAGCAGTTCTTT.

About this clone: Other DNA sequences in this sample translate to the same CDR3. The chain employs TRBV6-2 or TRBV6-3 and TRBJ2-3, with 10 positions matching TRBD2. Germline CDR1 is MNHEY and CDR2 is SVGEGT. This CDR3 has 16 amino acids. J lost 7 bases, V lost 6 bases, and 13 bases had no gene match. The chain's CDR3 is CASRLTGTSVRNTQYF. The CDR3, as DNA: TGTGCCAGCAGGCTAACCGGGACTAGCGTACGAAATACGCAGTATTTT.

V and J are TRBV5-1 and TRBJ1-3; D unclear. Trimming removed 4 bases at V and 2 bases at J, with 10 bases between. CDR1 SGHRS and CDR2 YFSETQ come from the germline V gene. The CDR3 is 14 amino acids. CDR3 sequence: CASSVGPPGNTIYF. The CDR3 DNA follows: TGCGCCAGCAGCGTCGGGCCGCCTGGAAACACCATATATTTT.

This clone is medium-sized (0.01 to 0.1%) within its sample. The J gene is TRBJ2-7, the V gene TRBV6-2 or TRBV6-3; 8 nucleotides match TRBD2. CDR3 size: 14 residues. Germline V gives CDR1 MNHEY, CDR2 SVGEGT. Losses at the gene ends were 3 bases for V and 7 bases for J; bases not matched to a gene: 8. This CDR3 reads CASSYVLREDEQYF. CDR3 nucleotide sequence: TGTGCCAGCAGTTATGTCCTGCGGGAGGATGAGCAGTACTTC.

This clone was seen at least ten times. The chain carries TRBV27 and TRBJ1-4; 7 nucleotides align to TRBD1. The germline CDR1 and CDR2 sequences are MNHEY and SMNVEV (reference sequence). This CDR3 region has 15 residues. Losses at the gene ends were 8 bases for V and 6 bases for J; bases not matched to a gene: 12. CDR3 sequence (DNA): TGTGCCAGCGCCCCTTGGACAGGTAGAGATGAAAAACTGTTTTTT. Translation gives CASAPWTGRDEKLFF.

This clone was seen ten or more times. The V call is TRBV25-1, the J call TRBJ1-6; D perhaps matches TRBD1 (6 bases). There are 13 residues in the CDR3. Germline lookup yields CDR1 MGHDK and CDR2 SYGVNS. The ends were cut back, 5 bases at V and 7 bases at J, with 9 bases in the middle. In DNA, the CDR3 is TGTGCCAGCAGTTGGACAGCAAATTCACCCCTCCACTTT. Translation gives CASSWTANSPLHF.

This clone was detected only a few times. Given a much more abundant clone one base away, this may be a read error. J is TRBJ2-1 and V is TRBV7-3, with 12 bases lining up with TRBD2. CDR1 SGHTA and CDR2 FQGTGA come from the germline V gene. The CDR3 totals 15 residues. CDR3 sequence: CASSLTSGSDNEQLF. CDR3 nucleotides: TGTGCCAGCAGCCTGACTAGCGGGAGCGACAATGAGCAGTTATTC.

There are a few counts of this clone. The chain recombines TRBV30 with TRBJ2-5; 7 bases match TRBD1. J lost 8 bases, V lost 1 base, and 10 bases had no gene match. The CDR3 totals 14 residues. Germline V gives CDR1 GTSNPN, CDR2 SVGIG (reference sequence). The CDR3, as DNA: TGTGCCTGGAGTGGCCAGGGGGTACTGGATACCCAGTACTTC. As protein: CAWSGQGVLDTQYF.

This clone appeared a few times. The rearrangement uses TRBV7-9 and TRBJ2-7; D gene ambiguous. The CDR3 runs 12 residues. Germline V gene data show CDR1 as SEHNR and CDR2 as FQNEAQ (reference sequence). Trimming removed 5 bases from V and 9 bases from J, with 14 bases in between. The CDR3 reads CASSPLGVVQYF. CDR3 DNA sequence: TGTGCCAGCAGCCCCCTTGGGGTCGTGCAGTACTTC.

The chain employs TRBV27 and TRBJ2-6; D is unresolved. This CDR3 comprises 15 residues. The V gene's germline CDR1 is MNHEY and CDR2 SMNVEV (reference sequence). V lost 5 bases, J lost 4 bases, and 12 bases lay in between. The CDR3 region has the DNA TGTGCCAGCAGTCGACTTGTCTGGGGGGCCAACGTCCTGACTTTC. It specifies CASSRLVWGANVLTF.

This chain links TRBV28 with TRBJ2-7; D is uncertain. The germline V gene has CDR1 MDHEN and CDR2 SYDVKM. The V end lost 6 bases, the J end lost 4 bases, and 16 bases lay between the germline ends. The CDR3 has 14 residues. The CDR3 nucleotides read TGTGCCAGCAGCCGCCTCCAGTTGTCGTACGAGCAGTACTTC. It is translated as CASSRLQLSYEQYF. Using reference TRBV28 and TRBJ2-7 for the parts outside the CDR3, the full variable domain is DVKVTQSSRYLVKRTGEKVFLECVQDMDHENMFWYRQDPGLGLRLIYFSYDVKMKEKGDIPEGYSVSREKKERFSLILESASTNQTSMYLCASSRLQLSYEQYFGPGTRLTVT.

This clone came up a few times. This chain connects TRBV27 to TRBJ1-6; D remains ambiguous. The CDR3 has 14 amino acids. Trimming took 8 bases from V and 3 from J, leaving 11 bases between them. Per the germline V gene, CDR1 is MNHEY and CDR2 is SMNVEV (reference sequence). Here the CDR3 DNA reads TGTGCCAGCGGCTCGACTGTCTATAATTCACCCCTCCACTTT. It translates to CASGSTVYNSPLHF.

In its sample, this clone was seen many times. The V gene is TRBV19, the J gene TRBJ2-4; 10 bases line up with TRBD2. Germline loops: CDR1 LNHDA, CDR2 SQIVND (reference sequence). Trimming removed 5 bases from V and 0 bases from J; junction bases left unmatched: 7. The CDR3 is 17 amino acids. This CDR3 reads CASSSTTSGIAKNIQYF. CDR3 bases: TGTGCCAGTAGTTCAACCACTAGCGGGATAGCCAAAAACATTCAGTACTTC.

This chain uses TRBV19 with TRBJ2-2, with TRBD2 identical over 13 bases. Germline V lookup: CDR1 LNHDA, CDR2 SQIVND (reference sequence). There are 16 residues in the CDR3. V gave up 7 bases and J gave up 5 bases; unmatched junction bases: 7. The CDR3 coding sequence is TGTGCCAGTATGTGGACTAGCGGGGGATTAACCGGGGAGCTGTTTTTT. This encodes CASMWTSGGLTGELFF.

The chain couples TRBV24-1 to TRBJ2-1; 10 bases are a match to TRBD1. CDR1 and CDR2 from the germline V gene are KGHDR and SFDVKD. Losses at the gene ends were 9 bases for V and 8 bases for J; bases not matched to a gene: 21. The CDR3 covers 18 residues. The DNA for the CDR3 is TGTGCCACCCAGGGTCTTGCCAGTGGACAGGGGGTTGTATATGAGCAGTTCTTC. Translated, it gives CATQGLASGQGVVYEQFF.

This clone was recorded at least ten times. This chain links TRBV14 with TRBJ1-2, with D possibly being TRBD1 (5 bases). This CDR3 is built from 14 residues. Looked up from germline, CDR1 is SGHDN and CDR2 is FVKESK. With 5 bases removed from V and 0 bases from J, the gap between germline ends came to 10 bases. This chain's CDR3 is CASSNEDTNYGYTF. The CDR3 coding sequence is TGTGCCAGCAGCAACGAGGACACTAACTATGGCTACACCTTC.